This T cell receptor beta chain was identified during a study of STAT5B mutations in CD4+ large granular lymphocyte leukemia (dated by TCRdb to between 2022 and 2023). In terms of the full investigation: Among healthy controls, the CDR3 'QG' motif was associated with a particular HLA allele. The study compared the TCRbeta repertoires of patients with CD4+ T-cell large granular lymphocyte leukemia against those of healthy blood donors. Flow cytometry performed on FACSCanto II or FACSVerse showed that the purified fractions had more than 95% purity among lymphocytes. Broader findings and caveats from the paper: TRBV06-family usage was enriched among the top patient clones (8/27) compared with healthy controls (2/35). The main leukemic clonotypes were found to be private to each patient, although around 26% of the main leukemic clonotypes were detected at low frequency in the non-leukemic repertoires of other patients. The data were not HLA-matched, and the relatively small sample size could explain the higher clonality seen in CD4+ compared with CD8+ T-LGLL. Compared with healthy CD4+ repertoires, CD4-sorted patient repertoires appeared more clonal, and this difference remained even after the putative leukemic clones were removed.

The immunoSEQ assay at survey resolution was applied to genomic DNA for sequencing of TCRbeta rearrangements. The authors' analysis ran thus. In the TCR sequencing data, the lowest productive clonotype frequency that could be detected was 2.59 x 10-5. Only productive TCRbeta rearrangements, meaning sequences that were complete and in-frame, were kept for the analyses. Sample clonality was computed as Simpson clonality in the immunoSEQ Analyzer version 3.0. Clones were grouped by frequency into very rare, small, medium, large (1-20%) or hyperexpanded (>20%) categories. Generation probabilities were estimated with OLGA 1.2.3, V-gene circos plots were made with VDJtools, specificities were looked up in VDJdb, and CDR3 motifs were identified with GLIPH. In its TCRdb copy, this immuneACCESS table keeps in-frame sequences only and misses some clones. Where compared with another copy, unresolved V genes explain less than half of these, and the others have no known cause. Clone size and the V and J calls come from that table; the DNA yielded D and trimming. For this sample the table gives about 45,000 clones, of which approximately 86% were detected only once. Approximately 2.5% of the sample lies in the top ten.

As regards this clone: The antigen this receptor binds is unknown. No per-base quality is available; no much larger clone lies one base away.

Healthy controls were roughly 40 blood donors whose buffy coats came from the Finnish Red Cross blood service. All TCR-sequenced material derived from peripheral blood: patient blood samples and healthy donor buffy coats. Peripheral blood mononuclear cells were isolated by Ficoll-Hypaque gradient centrifugation. Magnetic purification was used to isolate CD4+ cells from the buffy coats of the healthy controls. The Gentra Puregene Cell and Tissue kit was used for genomic DNA extraction, and quantification was performed on a Qubit 2.0 fluorometer. The germline V gene encodes CDR1 GTSNPN and CDR2 SVGIG (reference sequence). There are 14 amino acids in the CDR3, from cysteine to phenylalanine inclusive. The DNA shown is the 42-base CDR3, in frame from base 1. V drops 3 bases and J drops 2 bases, leaving 13 bases in between.

Sequenced material: CD4+ T cells from blood buffy coats. The origin of this receptor is a human donor in good health. The V and J segments used are TRBV30 and TRBJ2-5, and TRBD2 may be the D gene, going by 6 matching bases. DNA sequence: TGTGCCTGGAGCCCCAAGCGGGTACAAGAGACCCAGTACTTC. Translated, this is CAWSPKRVQETQYF.